This T cell receptor beta chain emerged from a study of blood T cells in healthy people across ages. Study results and caveats: Lack of knowledge of donor CMV status possibly confounded expanded clonotype changes.

Using a J-beta primer mix together with a sample-barcoded 5' primer, a second PCR was run for about 6 to 12 cycles. Every sample gave at least 2.5 million paired-end reads containing CDR3. TCRdb reprocessed the 5' RACE reads with MiXCR, giving one entry per CDR3 protein. This sample has around 500,000 distinct CDR3 sequences, with over 25% found just once. This clonotype was recorded a few times. Antigen: not known. Mismatch with germline at one junction end may stem from a read error. The germline CDR1 and CDR2 sequences are SEHNR and FQNEAQ (reference sequence). The CDR3 has 16 amino acids. This sample was also put to use in a study of T cells of mothers and their children. That report adds: About 3.1 million TCR beta reads per child versus over 8 million per mother.

The receptor's source is a boy aged 2 to 10 in good health. The sequenced sample was blood. The chain uses TRBV7-9 and TRBJ1-2; TRBD1 matches at 8 bases. CDR3 DNA: TGTGCCAGCGGCTTGGTTAGGACAGGGTCCGGCTATGGCTACACCTTC. Its protein is CASGLVRTGSGYGYTF. The variable domain in full, with the rest retrieved from reference TRBV7-9 and TRBJ1-2, is DTGVSQNPRHKITKRGQNVTFRCDPISEHNRLYWYRQTLGQGPEFLTYFQNEAQLEKSRLLSDRFSAERPKGSFSTLEIQRTEQGDSAMYLCASGLVRTGSGYGYTFGSGTRLTVV.